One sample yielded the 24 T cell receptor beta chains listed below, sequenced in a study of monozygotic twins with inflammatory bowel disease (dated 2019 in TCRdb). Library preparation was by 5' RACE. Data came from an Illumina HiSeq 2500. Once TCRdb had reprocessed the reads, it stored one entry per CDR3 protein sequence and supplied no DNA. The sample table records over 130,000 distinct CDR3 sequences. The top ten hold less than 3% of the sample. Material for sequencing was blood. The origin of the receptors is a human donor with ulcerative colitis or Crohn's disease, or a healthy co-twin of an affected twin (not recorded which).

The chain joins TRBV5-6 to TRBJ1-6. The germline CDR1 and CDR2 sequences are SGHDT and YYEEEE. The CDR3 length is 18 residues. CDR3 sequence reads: CASSLRTGTSSYNSPLHF.

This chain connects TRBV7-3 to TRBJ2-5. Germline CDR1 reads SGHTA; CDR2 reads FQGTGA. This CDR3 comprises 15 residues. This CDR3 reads CASSLYTDVKETQYF. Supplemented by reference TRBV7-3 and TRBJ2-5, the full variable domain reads GAGVSQTPSNKVTEKGKYVELRCDPISGHTALYWYRQSLGQGPEFLIYFQGTGAADDSGLPNDRFFAVRPEGSVSTLKIQRTERGDSAVYLCASSLYTDVKETQYFGPGTRLLVL.

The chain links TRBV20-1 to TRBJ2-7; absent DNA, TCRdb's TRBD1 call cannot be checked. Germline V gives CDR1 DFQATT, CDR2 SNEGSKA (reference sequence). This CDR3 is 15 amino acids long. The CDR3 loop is CSATYPRGATYEQYF.

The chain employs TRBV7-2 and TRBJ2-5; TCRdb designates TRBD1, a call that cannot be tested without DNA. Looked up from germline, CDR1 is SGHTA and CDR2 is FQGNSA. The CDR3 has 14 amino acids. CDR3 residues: CASSPRGGPETQYF.

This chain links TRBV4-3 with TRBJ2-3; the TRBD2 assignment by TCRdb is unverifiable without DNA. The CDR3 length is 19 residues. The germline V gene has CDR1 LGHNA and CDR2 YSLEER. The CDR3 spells CASSPIHLGLAEDTDTQYF.

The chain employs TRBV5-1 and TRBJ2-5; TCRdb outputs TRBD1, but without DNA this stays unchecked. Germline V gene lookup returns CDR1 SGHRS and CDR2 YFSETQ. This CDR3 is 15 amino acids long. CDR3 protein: CASSLESGARETQYF.

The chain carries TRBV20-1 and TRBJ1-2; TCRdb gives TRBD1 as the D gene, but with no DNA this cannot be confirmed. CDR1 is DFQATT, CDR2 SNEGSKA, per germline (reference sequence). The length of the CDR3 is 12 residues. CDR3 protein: CSATRGNYGYNF.

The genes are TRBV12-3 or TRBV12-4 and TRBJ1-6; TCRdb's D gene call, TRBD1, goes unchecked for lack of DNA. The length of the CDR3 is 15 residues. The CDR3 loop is CASSPLRATNSPLHF.

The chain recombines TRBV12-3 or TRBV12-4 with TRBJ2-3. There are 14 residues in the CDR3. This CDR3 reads CASSFISRTDTQYF.

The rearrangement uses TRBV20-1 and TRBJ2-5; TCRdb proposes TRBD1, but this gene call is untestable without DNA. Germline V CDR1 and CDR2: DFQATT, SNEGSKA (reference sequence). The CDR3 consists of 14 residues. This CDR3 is CSASFRGRGETQYF.

The chain's CDR3 is CASSSVPGRSTEAFF. The rearrangement joins TRBV5-1 to TRBJ1-1. Germline V gene sequence: CDR1 SGHRS, CDR2 YFSETQ. The CDR3 consists of 15 residues.

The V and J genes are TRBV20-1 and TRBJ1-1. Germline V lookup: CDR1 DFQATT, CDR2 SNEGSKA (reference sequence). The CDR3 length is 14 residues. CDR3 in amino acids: CSARDGRGGTEAFF.

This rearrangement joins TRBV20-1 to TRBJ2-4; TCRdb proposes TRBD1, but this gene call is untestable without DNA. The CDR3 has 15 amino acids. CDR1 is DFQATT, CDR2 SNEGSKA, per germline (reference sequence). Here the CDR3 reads CSAGDEDRSKNIQYF.

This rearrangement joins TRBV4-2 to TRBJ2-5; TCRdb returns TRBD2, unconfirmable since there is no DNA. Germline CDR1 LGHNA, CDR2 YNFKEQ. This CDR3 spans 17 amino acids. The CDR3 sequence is CASSLHPRNGLQETQYF.

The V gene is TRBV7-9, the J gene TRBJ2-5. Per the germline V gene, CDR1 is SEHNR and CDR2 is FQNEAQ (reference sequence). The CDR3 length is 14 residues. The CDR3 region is CASSFDTDQETQYF.

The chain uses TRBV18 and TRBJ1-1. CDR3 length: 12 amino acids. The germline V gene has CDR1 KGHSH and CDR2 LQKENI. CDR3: CASLEQNTEAFF.

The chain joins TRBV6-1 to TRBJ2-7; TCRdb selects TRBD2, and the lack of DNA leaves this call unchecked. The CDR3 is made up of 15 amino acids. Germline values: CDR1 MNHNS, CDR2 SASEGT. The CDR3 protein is CASSPYVAGGYEQYF.

The CDR3 sequence is CASSLATGDQPQHF. The J gene is TRBJ1-5, the V gene TRBV5-1. Germline CDR1 and CDR2: SGHRS and YFSETQ. The CDR3 runs to 14 residues.

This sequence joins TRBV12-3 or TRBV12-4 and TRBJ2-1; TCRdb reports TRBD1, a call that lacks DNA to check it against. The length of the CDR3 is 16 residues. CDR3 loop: CASTPRRESSYNEQFF.

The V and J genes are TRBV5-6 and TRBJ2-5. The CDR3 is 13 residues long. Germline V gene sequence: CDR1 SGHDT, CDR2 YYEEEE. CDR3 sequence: CASSLMDRETQYF.

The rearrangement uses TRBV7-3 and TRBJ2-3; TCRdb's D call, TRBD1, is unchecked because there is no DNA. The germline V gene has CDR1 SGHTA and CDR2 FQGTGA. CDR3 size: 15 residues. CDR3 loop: CASSLRQGSPDTQYF.

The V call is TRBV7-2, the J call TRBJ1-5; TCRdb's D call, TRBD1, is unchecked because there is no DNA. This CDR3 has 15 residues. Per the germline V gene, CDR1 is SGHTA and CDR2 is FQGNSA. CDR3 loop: CASSLEVGVSQPQHF.

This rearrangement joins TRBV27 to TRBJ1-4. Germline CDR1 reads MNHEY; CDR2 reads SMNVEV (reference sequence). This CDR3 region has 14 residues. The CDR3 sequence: CASSFTMSNEKLFF.

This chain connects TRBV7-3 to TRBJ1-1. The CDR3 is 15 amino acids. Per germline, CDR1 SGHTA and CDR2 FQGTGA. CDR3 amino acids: CASSLRAGTSTEAFF.